The sequence of this TCR beta chain was determined in a study of cytomegalovirus exposure and HLA in healthy donors. In the case of this clone: Its antigen is as yet unknown.

The germline V gene encodes CDR1 MDHEN and CDR2 SYDVKM. Unmatched junction bases numbered 6, after V lost 7 bases and J lost 1 base. The CDR3 runs to 15 residues. The PCR had 60 Vbeta and 13 Jbeta primers. As processed by the authors: About 10 million of about 80 million unique TCR beta chains were shared, per a later count. Some clones are missing from TCRdb's copy, which holds only in-frame ones; the method was immunoSEQ multiplex PCR. The V and J calls and clone size come from that table; D and trimming were worked out from the DNA. The table has 150,000 to 200,000 clones, roughly 80% seen once. Study-level points and caveats: Follow-up analysis later connected one missense variant in DCLRE1C with trimming of TCR beta V- and J-genes. Productive status was seen about 87% or about 30% of the time for most TCR beta V segments in an earlier analysis. It was assumed in the presence/absence analyses that sequencing depth was roughly uniform across donors.

This sequence originates from a woman under 30 in good health and CMV-seronegative. Sequenced input: PBMCs. The chain carries TRBV28 and TRBJ1-5; TRBD1 matches 8 bases. CDR3 sequence: CASNLRGLSNQPQHF. In DNA form, the CDR3 reads TGTGCCAGCAACCTCAGGGGGCTCAGCAATCAGCCCCAGCATTTT.